The rows below give T cell receptor beta chains drawn from one sample of a study of cytomegalovirus exposure and HLA in healthy donors. The table came from immunoSEQ multiplex PCR; TCRdb's copy has only in-frame clones and leaves some out. This sample has fewer than 200,000 clones, with roughly four fifths found just once. The sample consisted of PBMCs. These receptors were taken from a female donor in good health and CMV-seronegative. Both conserved end residues are part of each CDR3. A D gene is named only where the DNA matches it firmly. Clone size is shown for a subset of rows, as once, few, many or a class of expanded clone.

V: TRBV7-7
J: TRBJ2-2
D: NA
size: few
CDR3: CASSLGQTTGELFF
DNA: TGTGCTAGCAGCTTAGGACAGACCACCGGGGAGCTGTTTTTT

V: TRBV6-5
J: TRBJ2-7
D: TRBD2
size: NA
CDR3: CASSPGLAGAYEQYF
DNA: TGTGCCAGCAGCCCGGGACTAGCGGGGGCCTACGAGCAGTACTTC

V: TRBV19
J: TRBJ1-4
D: NA
size: NA
CDR3: CASSVRPTLGVREKLFF
DNA: TGTGCCAGTAGTGTTAGACCGACCCTCGGGGTTCGGGAAAAACTGTTTTTT

V: TRBV5-1
J: TRBJ2-3
D: NA
size: NA
CDR3: CASSPGDSDTQYF
DNA: TGCGCCAGCAGCCCCGGGGATTCGGATACGCAGTATTTT

V: TRBV7-8
J: TRBJ1-3
D: NA
size: NA
CDR3: CAWARGGYSGNTIYF
DNA: TGTGCCTGGGCTCGGGGGGGTTACTCTGGAAACACCATATATTTT

V: TRBV5-8
J: TRBJ2-1
D: TRBD2
size: once
CDR3: CASSFSGRGDNEQFF
DNA: TGTGCCAGCAGCTTTAGCGGGAGAGGAGACAATGAGCAGTTCTTC

V: TRBV27
J: TRBJ1-5
D: TRBD1
size: NA
CDR3: CASQDRARGQPQHF
DNA: TGTGCCAGCCAAGACAGGGCTCGAGGGCAGCCCCAGCATTTT

V: TRBV7-9
J: TRBJ2-5
D: TRBD2
size: once
CDR3: CASSLTFLVGGTRLETQYF
DNA: TGTGCCAGCAGCTTAACATTTCTCGTGGGGGGGACCCGGCTGGAGACCCAGTACTTC

V: TRBV4-3
J: TRBJ2-3
D: TRBD2
size: few
CDR3: CASSQDGSGGQTDTQYF
DNA: TGCGCCAGCAGCCAAGATGGCAGCGGGGGACAAACAGATACGCAGTATTTT

V: TRBV2
J: TRBJ1-6
D: NA
size: NA
CDR3: CASREGRNSPLHF
DNA: TGTGCCAGCAGAGAGGGAAGGAATTCACCCCTCCACTTT